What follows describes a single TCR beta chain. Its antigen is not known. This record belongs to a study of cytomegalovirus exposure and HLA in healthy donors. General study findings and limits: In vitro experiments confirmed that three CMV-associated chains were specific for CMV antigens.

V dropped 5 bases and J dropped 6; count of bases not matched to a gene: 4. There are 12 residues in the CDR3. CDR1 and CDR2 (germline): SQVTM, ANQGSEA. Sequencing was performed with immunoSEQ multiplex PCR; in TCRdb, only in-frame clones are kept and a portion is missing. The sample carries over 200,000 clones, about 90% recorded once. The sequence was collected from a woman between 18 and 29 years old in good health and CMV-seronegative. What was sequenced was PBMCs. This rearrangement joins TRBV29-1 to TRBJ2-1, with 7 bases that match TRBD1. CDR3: CSVTDRVNEQFF. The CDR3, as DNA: TGCAGCGTTACCGACAGGGTCAATGAGCAGTTCTTC.